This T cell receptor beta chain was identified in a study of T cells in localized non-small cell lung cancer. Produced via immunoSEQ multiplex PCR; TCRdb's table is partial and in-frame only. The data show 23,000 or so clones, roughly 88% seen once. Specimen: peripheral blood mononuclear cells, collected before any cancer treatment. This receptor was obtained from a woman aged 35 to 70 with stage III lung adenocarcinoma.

CDR3 coding DNA: TGTGCCAGCAGTTACAGGGGCCCCTCACCCCTCCACTTT. This gives the protein CASSYRGPSPLHF. This chain connects TRBV6-5 to TRBJ1-6, with a weak D call TRBD1 (5 bases). The CDR3 consists of 13 residues. Germline V gene sequence: CDR1 MNHEY, CDR2 SVGAGI. Trimming pared 2 bases from V and 10 bases from J, leaving 9 bases between.